The rows below give T cell receptor beta chains drawn from one sample of a study of T cell responses to AZD1222 COVID-19 vaccine. TCRdb keeps only in-frame clones here, not all; method: immunoSEQ multiplex PCR. Of about 70,000 clones listed, about nine tenths were seen once; the top ten hold about 3.5%. Source: peripheral blood, taken 28 days after the second AZD1222 dose. The receptor source for this set is an adult who received the AZD1222 COVID-19 vaccine. Each CDR3 is given with its conserved first and last residue.

>TRBV6-5|TRBJ2-5
CASKDGGSETQYF
>TRBV5-1|TRBJ2-2
CASSPGQGRTGELFF
>TRBV11-3|TRBJ2-7
CASSLLGLSYEQYF
>TRBV11-2|TRBJ2-1
CASSPVRYNEQFF
>TRBV24-1|TRBJ2-1
CATSVLRDSPYNEQFF
>TRBV6-2/TRBV6-3|TRBJ2-7
CASSVGLAGVIHEQYF
>TRBV19|TRBJ2-7
CASSTLGSGSFHEQYF
>TRBV11-3|TRBJ2-3
CASSSRRDTQYF
>TRBV5-6|TRBJ2-3
CASSLFVAGSTDTQYF
>TRBV12-3/TRBV12-4|TRBJ1-2
CASSLHRGDGYTF
>TRBV3-1/TRBV3-2|TRBJ1-1
CASSQGRGRDTEAFF